A selection of T cell receptor beta chains follows, all from one sample in a study of blood T cells in healthy people across ages. TCRdb recomputed calls from the 5' RACE reads with MiXCR, one row per CDR3 protein. Counted here are around 690,000 distinct CDR3 sequences, 58% occurring once; the ten biggest clones make up around 37%. Sequencing was carried out using blood. The receptor source for this set is a man in his sixties in good health. The CDR3 runs from the conserved cysteine through the conserved F or W. Each record gives: V gene, clone size, CDR3 length, J gene, D gene, CDR3 protein, CDR3 DNA. The D gene is left open where the match is weak. For some rows the clone size is stated as once, few or many, or as a class when expanded; others skip it.

TRBV29-1	NA	15	TRBJ2-5	TRBD2	CSVAPRGGADETQYF	TGCAGCGTTGCCCCCCGCGGGGGGGCTGATGAGACCCAGTACTTC
TRBV12-3/TRBV12-4	NA	15	TRBJ2-5	NA	CASRSLGGGRETQYF	TGTGCCAGCAGATCCCTTGGGGGGGGGCGGGAGACCCAGTACTTC
TRBV29-1	NA	14	TRBJ2-4	NA	CSASTGGRKDIQYF	TGCAGCGCTTCGACCGGGGGGCGCAAGGACATTCAGTACTTC
TRBV5-1	NA	13	TRBJ2-6	NA	CASSRQGANVLTF	TGCGCCAGCAGCAGACAGGGGGCCAACGTCCTGACTTTC
TRBV7-2	many	13	TRBJ2-1	NA	CASSPGLGNEQFF	TGTGCCAGCAGTCCCGGACTGGGCAATGAGCAGTTCTTC
TRBV2	few	17	TRBJ2-4	NA	CASTTSDGQLAKNIQYF	TGTGCCAGCACCACATCGGATGGACAGCTAGCCAAAAACATTCAGTACTTC
TRBV4-2	once	16	TRBJ2-5	TRBD2	CASSQEASGGAETQYF	TGTGCCAGCAGCCAAGAAGCTAGCGGGGGGGCCGAGACCCAGTACTTC
TRBV7-2	few	15	TRBJ1-2	NA	CASSLTGQLYYGYTF	TGTGCCAGCAGCTTAACGGGGCAGTTGTACTATGGCTACACCTTC
TRBV20-1	NA	16	TRBJ2-1	TRBD2	CSARDSGLAGTTEQFF	TGCAGTGCTAGAGATTCGGGACTAGCGGGAACCACCGAGCAGTTCTTC
TRBV14	NA	14	TRBJ1-2	NA	CASSQEVPPQGYTF	TGTGCCAGCAGCCAAGAAGTTCCCCCGCAGGGCTACACCTTC
TRBV6-1	many	18	TRBJ2-3	NA	CASSGTYVYGTTTDTQYF	TGTGCCAGCAGTGGAACCTACGTGTACGGGACCACAACAGATACGCAGTATTTT
TRBV6-5	NA	16	TRBJ2-1	TRBD2	CASSLLAGVLRNEQFF	TGTGCCAGCAGTCTACTAGCGGGCGTTCTCCGGAATGAGCAGTTCTTC
TRBV5-1	few	15	TRBJ2-7	NA	CASSLAQSPYYEQYF	TGCGCCAGCAGCTTGGCCCAGTCTCCTTACTACGAGCAGTACTTC
TRBV27	NA	16	TRBJ2-7	TRBD1	CASRLSGTGGTYEQYF	TGTGCCAGCAGATTATCCGGGACAGGGGGTACCTACGAGCAGTACTTC
TRBV20-1	few	13	TRBJ1-5	NA	CSARLGSNQPQHF	TGCAGTGCTAGATTGGGGAGCAATCAGCCCCAGCATTTT
TRBV5-1	NA	15	TRBJ1-6	NA	CASSILGDVGSPLHF	TGCGCCAGCAGCATACTCGGAGACGTCGGCTCACCCCTCCACTTT
TRBV4-1	NA	15	TRBJ1-5	NA	CASSQESVSNQPQHF	TGCGCCAGCAGCCAAGAGTCCGTTAGCAATCAGCCCCAGCATTTT
TRBV6-1	NA	14	TRBJ1-5	NA	CASSFQGSNRPQHF	TGTGCCAGCAGTTTTCAAGGGAGCAATCGGCCCCAGCATTTT
TRBV7-2	few	15	TRBJ1-2	NA	CASSLNLSFRYGYTF	TGTGCCAGCAGCTTAAATTTATCATTCCGCTATGGCTACACCTTC
TRBV3-1	NA	13	TRBJ2-3	NA	CASSQRSTDTQYF	TGTGCCAGCAGCCAAAGGAGCACAGATACGCAGTATTTT
TRBV3-1	NA	17	TRBJ1-4	TRBD1	CASSRYKPGQGSEKLFF	TGTGCCAGCAGCCGATACAAACCGGGACAGGGGAGTGAAAAACTGTTTTTT
TRBV7-9	NA	16	TRBJ2-3	TRBD2	CASSPLAGSSTDTQYF	TGTGCCAGCAGCCCGCTAGCGGGGTCGAGCACAGATACGCAGTATTTT
TRBV29-1	NA	14	TRBJ2-7	NA	CSVGDTVLSYGQYF	TGCAGCGTTGGGGATACAGTCCTCTCCTACGGGCAGTACTTC
TRBV11-2	once	18	TRBJ2-1	NA	CASSRKLAGQSTYNEQFF	TGTGCCAGCAGCCGAAAATTAGCGGGACAGTCAACCTACAATGAGCAGTTCTTC
TRBV24-1	NA	14	TRBJ2-3	TRBD2	CATKASGSTDTQYF	TGTGCCACCAAGGCTAGCGGGAGCACAGATACGCAGTATTTT
TRBV7-2	NA	13	TRBJ1-2	NA	CASSPGLEGGYTF	TGTGCCAGCAGCCCGGGGCTGGAGGGTGGCTACACCTTC
TRBV3-1	few	18	TRBJ2-2	TRBD2	CASSPGLAGSTNTGELFF	TGTGCCAGCAGCCCAGGACTAGCGGGGTCGACGAACACCGGGGAGCTGTTTTTT
TRBV12-3/TRBV12-4	NA	12	TRBJ2-1	NA	CASSDSGNEQFF	TGTGCCAGCAGTGACTCGGGGAATGAGCAGTTCTTC
TRBV12-3/TRBV12-4	once	15	TRBJ1-2	NA	CASSLSSQGENGYTF	TGTGCCAGCAGTTTGAGTTCACAGGGCGAGAATGGCTACACCTTC
TRBV5-4	many	12	TRBJ2-5	TRBD1	CASSRTGKTQYF	TGTGCCAGCAGCCGGACAGGGAAGACCCAGTACTTC
TRBV20-1	NA	15	TRBJ2-3	TRBD1	CSADTGGMATDTQYF	TGCAGTGCTGATACAGGGGGCATGGCGACAGATACGCAGTATTTT
TRBV3-1	NA	15	TRBJ1-1	TRBD1	CASSLTPGQGTEAFF	TGTGCCAGCAGCCTAACACCGGGACAGGGTACTGAAGCTTTCTTT
TRBV4-2	once	14	TRBJ2-5	NA	CASSQEGARETQYF	TGTGCCAGCAGCCAAGAGGGGGCGCGGGAGACCCAGTACTTC
TRBV7-8	many	15	TRBJ1-4	TRBD1	CASSLMGQGGEKLFF	TGTGCCAGCAGCTTAATGGGACAGGGAGGTGAAAAACTGTTTTTT
TRBV7-8	few	13	TRBJ1-2	NA	CASSFRQDYGYTF	TGTGCCAGCAGCTTCCGACAAGACTATGGCTACACCTTC
TRBV6-5	NA	18	TRBJ2-5	TRBD1	CASSYPGTGSRAQETQYF	TGTGCCAGCAGTTACCCAGGGACAGGGAGTAGGGCCCAAGAGACCCAGTACTTC
TRBV20-1	NA	14	TRBJ2-7	TRBD2	CSARGSGGAVEQYF	TGCAGTGCTAGAGGCAGCGGGGGGGCTGTCGAGCAGTACTTC
TRBV28	NA	12	TRBJ1-2	TRBD1	CASSDRQGGYTF	TGTGCCAGCTCGGACCGACAGGGCGGCTACACCTTC
TRBV10-3	NA	14	TRBJ1-4	NA	CAIRGDSNNEKLFF	TGTGCCATCAGGGGGGACTCAAATAATGAAAAACTGTTTTTT
TRBV5-1	NA	13	TRBJ2-5	NA	CASSVRRQETQYF	TGCGCCAGCAGCGTAAGACGTCAAGAGACCCAGTACTTC
TRBV20-1	NA	11	TRBJ2-4	NA	CSASPRPIQYF	TGCAGTGCTAGCCCAAGGCCCATTCAGTACTTC
TRBV5-5	NA	17	TRBJ2-5	TRBD2	CASSGLAGLLTQETQYF	TGTGCCAGCAGCGGACTAGCGGGCCTACTTACCCAAGAGACCCAGTACTTC
TRBV5-1	once	14	TRBJ1-1	NA	CASGAQGDVTEAFF	TGCGCCAGCGGTGCACAGGGTGATGTTACTGAAGCTTTCTTT
TRBV10-3	NA	15	TRBJ1-4	TRBD1	CAISEPTGTNEKLFF	TGTGCCATCAGTGAGCCGACAGGGACTAATGAAAAACTGTTTTTT
TRBV12-3/TRBV12-4	NA	15	TRBJ2-5	NA	CASSPSTSSLETQYF	TGTGCCAGCAGCCCCTCGACCAGCTCGCTTGAGACCCAGTACTTC
TRBV28	few	17	TRBJ1-2	TRBD1	CASSLLPRGGGPGGYTF	TGTGCCAGCAGCCTATTACCCCGCGGAGGGGGCCCAGGCGGCTACACCTTC
TRBV15	NA	14	TRBJ2-5	TRBD1	CATSAGTAQETQYF	TGTGCCACCAGCGCAGGGACAGCTCAAGAGACCCAGTACTTC
TRBV12-3/TRBV12-4	few	15	TRBJ1-5	NA	CASTHSGREGQPQHF	TGTGCCAGCACCCACTCCGGCAGGGAGGGTCAGCCCCAGCATTTT
TRBV28	NA	16	TRBJ2-3	TRBD2	CASSPGGAGEPDTQYF	TGTGCCAGCAGCCCCGGTGGGGCGGGGGAGCCCGATACGCAGTATTTT
TRBV20-1	NA	14	TRBJ1-6	NA	CSARRVSPDSPLHF	TGCAGTGCCAGAAGGGTTTCCCCCGATTCACCCCTCCACTTT
TRBV4-1	NA	17	TRBJ2-6	NA	CASSQAPGVSGANVLTF	TGCGCCAGCAGCCAGGCGCCGGGAGTCTCTGGGGCCAACGTCCTGACTTTC
TRBV29-1	few	14	TRBJ2-1	TRBD2	CSVVGTSGINEQFF	TGCAGCGTTGTTGGGACTAGCGGGATAAATGAGCAGTTCTTC
TRBV12-3/TRBV12-4	NA	16	TRBJ1-2	TRBD1	CASTVGGRIRVGGYTF	TGTGCCAGCACCGTAGGGGGCCGGATCCGCGTTGGTGGCTACACCTTC
TRBV18	NA	15	TRBJ2-3	NA	CASSPLTGYTDTQYF	TGTGCCAGCTCACCCCTCACAGGGTACACAGATACGCAGTATTTT
TRBV20-1	NA	15	TRBJ2-4	NA	CSAVEGGAAKNIQYF	TGCAGTGCTGTGGAGGGGGGGGCTGCCAAAAACATTCAGTACTTC